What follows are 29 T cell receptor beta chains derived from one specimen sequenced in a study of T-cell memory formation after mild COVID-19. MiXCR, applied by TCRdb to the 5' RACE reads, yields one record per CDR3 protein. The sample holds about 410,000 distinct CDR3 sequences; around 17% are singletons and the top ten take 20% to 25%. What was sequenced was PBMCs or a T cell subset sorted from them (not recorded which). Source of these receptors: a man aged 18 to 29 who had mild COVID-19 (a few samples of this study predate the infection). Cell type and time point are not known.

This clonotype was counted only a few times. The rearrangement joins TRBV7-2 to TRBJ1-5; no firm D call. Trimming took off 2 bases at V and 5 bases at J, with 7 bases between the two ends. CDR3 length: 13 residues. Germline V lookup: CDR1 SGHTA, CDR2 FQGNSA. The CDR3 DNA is TGTGCCAGCAGCTTAACATCAGATCAGCCCCAGCATTTT. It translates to CASSLTSDQPQHF.

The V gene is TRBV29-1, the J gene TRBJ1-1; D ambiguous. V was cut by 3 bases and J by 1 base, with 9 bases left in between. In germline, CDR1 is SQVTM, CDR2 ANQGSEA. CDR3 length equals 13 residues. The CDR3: CSVDETANTEAFF. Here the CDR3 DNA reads TGCAGCGTTGATGAAACAGCGAACACTGAAGCTTTCTTT.

The CDR3 nucleotides read TGTGCCACCAGCAGAGGGTCAGCAGGGAAGGTCCCCGGGGAGCTGTTTTTT. Protein: CATSRGSAGKVPGELFF. This chain links TRBV15 with TRBJ2-2, with D tentatively TRBD1 (5 bases). The germline V gene encodes CDR1 LNHNV and CDR2 YYDKDF (reference sequence). This CDR3 comprises 17 residues. Trimming shortened V by 1 base and J by 6 bases, and 18 bases separated the two germline ends.

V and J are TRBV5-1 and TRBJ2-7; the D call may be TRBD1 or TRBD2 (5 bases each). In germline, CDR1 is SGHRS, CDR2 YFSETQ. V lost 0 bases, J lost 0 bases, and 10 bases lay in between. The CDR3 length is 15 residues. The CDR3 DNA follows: TGCGCCAGCAGCTTGGCCGGGGCCGCCTCCTACGAGCAGTACTTC. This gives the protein CASSLAGAASYEQYF. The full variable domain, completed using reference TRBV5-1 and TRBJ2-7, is KAGVTQTPRYLIKTRGQQVTLSCSPISGHRSVSWYQQTPGQGLQFLFEYFSETQRNKGNFPGRFSGRQFSNSRSEMNVSTLELGDSALYLCASSLAGAASYEQYFGPGTRLTVT.

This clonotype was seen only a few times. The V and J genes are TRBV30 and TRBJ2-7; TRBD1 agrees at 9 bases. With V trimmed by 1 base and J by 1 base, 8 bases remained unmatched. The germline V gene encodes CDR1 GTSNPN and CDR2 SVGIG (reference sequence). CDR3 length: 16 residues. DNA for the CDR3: TGTGCCTGGAGTGGACCCTCGGACAGGGGATCCTACGAGCAGTACTTC. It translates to CAWSGPSDRGSYEQYF.

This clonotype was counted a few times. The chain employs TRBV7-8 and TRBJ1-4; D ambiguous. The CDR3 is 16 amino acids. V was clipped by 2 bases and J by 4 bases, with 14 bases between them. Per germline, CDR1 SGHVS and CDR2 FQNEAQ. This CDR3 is CASSLTRYGHNEKLFF. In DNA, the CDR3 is TGTGCCAGCAGCTTAACCCGGTACGGCCATAATGAAAAACTGTTTTTT.

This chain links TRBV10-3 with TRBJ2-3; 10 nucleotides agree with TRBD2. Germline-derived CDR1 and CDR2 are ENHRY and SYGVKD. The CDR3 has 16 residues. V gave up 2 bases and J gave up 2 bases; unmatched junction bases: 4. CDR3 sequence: CAISEASGGVTDTQYF. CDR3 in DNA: TGTGCCATCAGTGAGGCTAGCGGGGGAGTCACAGATACGCAGTATTTT.

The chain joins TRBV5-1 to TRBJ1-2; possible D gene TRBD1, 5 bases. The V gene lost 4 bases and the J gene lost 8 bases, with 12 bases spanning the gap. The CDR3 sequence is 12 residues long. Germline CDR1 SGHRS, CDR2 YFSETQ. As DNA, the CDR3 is TGCGCCAGCAGCGAGGGACGCTACGGCTACACCTTC. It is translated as CASSEGRYGYTF.

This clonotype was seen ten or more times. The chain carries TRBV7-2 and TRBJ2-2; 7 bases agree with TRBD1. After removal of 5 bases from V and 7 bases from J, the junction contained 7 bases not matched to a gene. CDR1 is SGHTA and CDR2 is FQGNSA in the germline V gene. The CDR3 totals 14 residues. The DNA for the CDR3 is TGTGCCAGCAGCGAAGGGGGCGCGGGCGGGGAGCTGTTTTTT. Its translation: CASSEGGAGGELFF.

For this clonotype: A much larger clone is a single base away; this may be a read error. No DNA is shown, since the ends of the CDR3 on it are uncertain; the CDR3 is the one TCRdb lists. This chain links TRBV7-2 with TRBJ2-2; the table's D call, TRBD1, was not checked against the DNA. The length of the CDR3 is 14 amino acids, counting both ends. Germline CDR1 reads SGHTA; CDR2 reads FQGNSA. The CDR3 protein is CASGVGWGAGEMFF.

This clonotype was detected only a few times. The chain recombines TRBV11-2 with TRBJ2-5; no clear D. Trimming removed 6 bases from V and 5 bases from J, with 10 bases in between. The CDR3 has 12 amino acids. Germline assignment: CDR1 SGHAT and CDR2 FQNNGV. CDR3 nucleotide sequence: TGTGCCAGCAGTCGTAGACGGGAGACCCAGTACTTC. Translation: CASSRRRETQYF.

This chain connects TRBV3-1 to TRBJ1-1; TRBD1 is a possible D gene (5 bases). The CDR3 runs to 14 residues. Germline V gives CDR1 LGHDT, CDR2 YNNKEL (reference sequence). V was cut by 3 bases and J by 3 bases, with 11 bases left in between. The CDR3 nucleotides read TGTGCCAGCAGCCAGGGGGAGTTGTACACTGAAGCTTTCTTT. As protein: CASSQGELYTEAFF.

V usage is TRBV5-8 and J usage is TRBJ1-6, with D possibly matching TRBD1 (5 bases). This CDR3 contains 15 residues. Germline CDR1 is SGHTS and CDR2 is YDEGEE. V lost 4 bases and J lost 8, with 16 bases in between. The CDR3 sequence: CASSRGGLWYSPLHF. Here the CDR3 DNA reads TGTGCCAGCAGCCGGGGGGGGTTGTGGTATTCACCCCTCCACTTT.

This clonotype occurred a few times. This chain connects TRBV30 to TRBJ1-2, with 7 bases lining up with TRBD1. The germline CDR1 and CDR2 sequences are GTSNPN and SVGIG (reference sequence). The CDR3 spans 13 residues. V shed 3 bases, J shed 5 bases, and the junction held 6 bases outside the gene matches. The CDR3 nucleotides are TGTGCCTGGAGAACTCAGGGGGGGTATGGCTACACCTTC. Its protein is CAWRTQGGYGYTF.

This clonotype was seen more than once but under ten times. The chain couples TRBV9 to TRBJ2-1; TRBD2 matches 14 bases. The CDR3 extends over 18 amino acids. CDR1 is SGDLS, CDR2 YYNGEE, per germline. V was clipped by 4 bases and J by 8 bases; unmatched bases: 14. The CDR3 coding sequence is TGTGCCAGCAGCTCGACGCCCAAGACTAGCGGGGGGGCCCATGAGCAGTTCTTC. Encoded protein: CASSSTPKTSGGAHEQFF.

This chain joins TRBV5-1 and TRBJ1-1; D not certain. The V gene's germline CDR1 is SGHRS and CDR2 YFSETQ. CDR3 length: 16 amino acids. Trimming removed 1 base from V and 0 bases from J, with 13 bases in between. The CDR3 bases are TGCGCCAGCAGCTTGTCACCCAGCGCCTTGAACACTGAAGCTTTCTTT. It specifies CASSLSPSALNTEAFF.

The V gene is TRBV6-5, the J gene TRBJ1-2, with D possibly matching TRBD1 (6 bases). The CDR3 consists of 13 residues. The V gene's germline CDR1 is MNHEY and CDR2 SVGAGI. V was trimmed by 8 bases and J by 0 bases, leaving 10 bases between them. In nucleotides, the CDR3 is TGTGCCAGCGGACGGACAGCTAACTATGGCTACACCTTC. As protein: CASGRTANYGYTF.

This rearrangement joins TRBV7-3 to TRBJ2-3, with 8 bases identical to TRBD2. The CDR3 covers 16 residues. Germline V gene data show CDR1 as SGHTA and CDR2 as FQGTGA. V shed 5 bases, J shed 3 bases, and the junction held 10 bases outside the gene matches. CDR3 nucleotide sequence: TGTGCCAGCAGCCCGGGAGGGGTGTTTGGGACAGATACGCAGTATTTT. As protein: CASSPGGVFGTDTQYF.

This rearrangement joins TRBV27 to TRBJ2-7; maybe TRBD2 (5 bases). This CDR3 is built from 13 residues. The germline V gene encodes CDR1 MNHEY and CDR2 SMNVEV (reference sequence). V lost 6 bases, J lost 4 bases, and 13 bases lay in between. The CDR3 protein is CASSHRDSYEQYV. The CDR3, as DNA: TGTGCCAGCAGCCACCGGGATTCGTACGAGCAGTACGTC.

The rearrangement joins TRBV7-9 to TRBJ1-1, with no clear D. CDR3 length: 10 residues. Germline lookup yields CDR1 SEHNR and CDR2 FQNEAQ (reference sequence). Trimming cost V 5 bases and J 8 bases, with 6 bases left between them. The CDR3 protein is CASSPREAFF. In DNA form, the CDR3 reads TGTGCCAGCAGCCCCAGGGAAGCTTTCTTT. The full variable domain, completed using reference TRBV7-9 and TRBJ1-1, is DTGVSQNPRHKITKRGQNVTFRCDPISEHNRLYWYRQTLGQGPEFLTYFQNEAQLEKSRLLSDRFSAERPKGSFSTLEIQRTEQGDSAMYLCASSPREAFFGQGTRLTVV.

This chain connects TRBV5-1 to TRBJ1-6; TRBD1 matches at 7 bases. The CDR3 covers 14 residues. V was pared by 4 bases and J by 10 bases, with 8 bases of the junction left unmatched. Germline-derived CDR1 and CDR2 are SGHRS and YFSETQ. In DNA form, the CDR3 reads TGCGCCAGCAGCCCGGGACAGAGTCGGTCACCCCTCCACTTT. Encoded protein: CASSPGQSRSPLHF.

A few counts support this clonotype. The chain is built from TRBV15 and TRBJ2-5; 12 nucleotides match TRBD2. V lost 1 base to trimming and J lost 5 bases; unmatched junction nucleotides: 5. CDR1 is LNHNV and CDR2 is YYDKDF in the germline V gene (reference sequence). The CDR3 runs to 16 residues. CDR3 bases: TGTGCCACCAGCAGAGGAGGACTAGCGGGGACTGAGACCCAGTACTTC. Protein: CATSRGGLAGTETQYF.

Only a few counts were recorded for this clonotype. The CDR3 reads CASSPAQTGRGTDTQYF. DNA of the CDR3: TGTGCCAGCAGCCCAGCCCAGACAGGGCGAGGGACAGATACGCAGTATTTT. The rearrangement joins TRBV13 to TRBJ2-3; 7 bases match TRBD1. The CDR3 spans 17 residues. Germline CDR1 is PRHDT and CDR2 is FYEKMQ (reference sequence). The trim removed 5 bases at V and 3 bases at J, leaving 14 bases unmatched.

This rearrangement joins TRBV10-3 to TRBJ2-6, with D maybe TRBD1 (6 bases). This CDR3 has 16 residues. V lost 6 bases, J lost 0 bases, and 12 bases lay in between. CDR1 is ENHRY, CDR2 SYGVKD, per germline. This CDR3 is CAISGTFSSGANVLTF. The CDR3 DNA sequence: TGTGCCATCAGCGGGACATTTAGCTCTGGGGCCAACGTCCTGACTTTC.

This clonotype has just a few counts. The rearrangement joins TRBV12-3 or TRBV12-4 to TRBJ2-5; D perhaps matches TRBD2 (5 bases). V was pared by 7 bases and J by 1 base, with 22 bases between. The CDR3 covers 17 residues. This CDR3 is CASIPSVRGSGQETQYF. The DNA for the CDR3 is TGTGCCAGCATCCCTAGTGTCCGGGGTTCAGGCCAAGAGACCCAGTACTTC.

CDR3 protein: CATPGSGGANTGELFF. The CDR3 DNA reads TGTGCCACCCCGGGTAGCGGGGGTGCGAACACCGGGGAGCTGTTTTTT. The V gene is TRBV2, the J gene TRBJ2-2; 9 bases line up with TRBD2. CDR1 is SNHLY, CDR2 FYNNEI, per germline. The V segment lost 10 bases and the J segment 0 bases; nucleotides outside the gene matches: 9. CDR3 length: 16 amino acids.

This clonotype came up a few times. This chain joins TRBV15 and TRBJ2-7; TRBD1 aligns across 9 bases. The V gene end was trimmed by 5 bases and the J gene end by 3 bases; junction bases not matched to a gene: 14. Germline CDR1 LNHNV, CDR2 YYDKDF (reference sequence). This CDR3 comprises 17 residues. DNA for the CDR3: TGTGCCACCAGCGTAAGATCTCCGGGACAGGGTGTCTACGAGCAGTACTTC. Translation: CATSVRSPGQGVYEQYF.

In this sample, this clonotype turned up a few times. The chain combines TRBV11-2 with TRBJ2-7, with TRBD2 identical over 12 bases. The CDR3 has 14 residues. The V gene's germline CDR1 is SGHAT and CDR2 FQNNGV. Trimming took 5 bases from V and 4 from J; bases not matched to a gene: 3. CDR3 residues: CASSTGTSGYEQYV. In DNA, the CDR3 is TGTGCCAGCAGCACGGGGACTAGCGGGTACGAGCAGTACGTC.

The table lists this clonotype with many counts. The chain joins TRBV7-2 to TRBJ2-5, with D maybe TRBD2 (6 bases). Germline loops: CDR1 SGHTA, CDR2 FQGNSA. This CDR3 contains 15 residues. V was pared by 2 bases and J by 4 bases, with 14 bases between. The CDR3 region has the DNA TGTGCCAGCAGCTTACCCCCGTCGGGGGTAGAGACCCAGTACTTC. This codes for CASSLPPSGVETQYF.